This entry concerns a single TCR beta chain. Germline V gives CDR1 MNHNS, CDR2 SASEGT. V shed 5 bases, J shed 3 bases, and the junction held 7 bases outside the gene matches. The CDR3 extends over 14 amino acids. The data belong to a study of PD-1 blockade in classical Hodgkin lymphoma. Time point indicated: cycle 4 day 1 (C4D1), after 5 to 7 weeks of nivolumab. With no exception, relapse followed autologous stem cell transplantation in all patients, and brentuximab vedotin exposure varied. Thawed PBMCs underwent magnetic negative selection to yield purified CD4+ T cells. Progressive disease, partial response or complete response was each patient's best response. Measured with immunoSEQ multiplex PCR; TCRdb has only the in-frame clones, and not every one. In the table there are over 25,000 clones, around 86% of which are singletons.

The source material was CD4+ T cells from blood, sampled before the fourth cycle of nivolumab. The origin of this receptor is a human donor with classical Hodgkin lymphoma. V usage is TRBV6-1 and J usage is TRBJ2-7, with 7 bases that match TRBD2. The CDR3 region is CASSRLAWDYEQYF. CDR3 DNA: TGTGCCAGCAGTCGACTAGCCTGGGACTACGAGCAGTACTTC.